Below, 10 T cell receptor beta chains from the same sample are listed, as sequenced in a study of T cell responses to AZD1222 COVID-19 vaccine. Profiled with immunoSEQ multiplex PCR; TCRdb holds only in-frame clones, not every one. The sample shows about 120,000 clones, less than 90% of them seen only once. Sequenced material: peripheral blood, taken on day 0 of AZD1222 vaccination. These receptors were collected from an adult in good health.

J is TRBJ2-1 and V is TRBV7-8; TRBD2 agrees at 10 bases. Germline CDR1 is SGHVS and CDR2 is FQNEAQ. The CDR3 sequence is 16 residues long. The ends lost 2 bases at V and 5 bases at J; junction bases unmatched: 6. The CDR3 region is CASSLTRTSGHNEQFF. CDR3 bases: TGTGCCAGCAGCTTAACAAGGACTAGCGGACACAATGAGCAGTTCTTC.

This chain uses TRBV28 with TRBJ2-7; no clear D gene. The CDR3 is 11 amino acids. CDR1 and CDR2 (germline): MDHEN, SYDVKM. Trimming removed 8 bases at V and 9 bases at J, with 14 bases between. The CDR3 here is CASRLEPVQYF. DNA for the CDR3: TGTGCCAGCCGGTTGGAGCCTGTGCAGTACTTC.

V usage is TRBV11-2 and J usage is TRBJ1-2, with 8 bases lining up with TRBD1. Germline CDR1 and CDR2: SGHAT and FQNNGV. The CDR3 contains 12 residues. The V and J ends lost 5 bases and 12 bases, in that order; junction bases with no gene match: 8. For the CDR3, the DNA is TGTGCCAGCAGCCAGGACAGGGTAATTCACACCTTC. Residues: CASSQDRVIHTF.

The chain employs TRBV5-1 and TRBJ2-7; 12 nucleotides align to TRBD2. This CDR3 is built from 15 residues. Germline values: CDR1 SGHRS, CDR2 YFSETQ. Germline trimming cut 4 bases from V and 6 bases from J; bases unmatched to any gene: 8. CDR3 nucleotides: TGCGCCAGCAGCCCGACTAGCGGGAGTTCGAGCGAGCAGTACTTC. Encoded protein: CASSPTSGSSSEQYF.

The chain recombines TRBV6-5 with TRBJ1-2, with 8 bases identical to TRBD1. The trim removed 2 bases at V and 6 bases at J, leaving 2 bases unmatched. The CDR3 contains 13 residues. Germline CDR1 and CDR2: MNHEY and SVGAGI. DNA for the CDR3: TGTGCCAGCAGTTACCCAGGGGGCAATGGCTACACCTTC. It yields the protein CASSYPGGNGYTF.

The V gene is TRBV28, the J gene TRBJ1-2; tentatively, D is TRBD1 (5 bases). V shed 6 bases and J shed 4 bases, with 18 bases lying between them. Per germline, CDR1 MDHEN and CDR2 SYDVKM. The CDR3 is 15 residues long. This CDR3 is CASSQPETALYGYTF. The CDR3 DNA sequence: TGTGCCAGCAGCCAGCCCGAGACAGCTCTCTATGGCTACACCTTC.

This clone has a single count. The chain has TRBV6-5 and TRBJ1-2, with TRBD1 as a possible D gene (5 bases). The CDR3 spans 15 residues. Germline CDR1 is MNHEY and CDR2 is SVGAGI. V was shortened by 1 base and J by 6 bases, with 15 bases between the two germline ends. The CDR3 DNA sequence: TGTGCCAGCAGTTACTTTGGGCAGGGAGCGGATGGCTACACCTTC. Protein product: CASSYFGQGADGYTF.

CDR3 sequence: CASSDRGYEQYF. The CDR3 nucleotides read TGCGCCAGCAGTGACAGGGGTTACGAGCAGTACTTC. This chain joins TRBV10-2 and TRBJ2-7; TRBD1 might be the D (6 bases). The CDR3 spans 12 residues. The germline V and J ends were trimmed by 3 bases and 4 bases, with 7 bases remaining between them. The germline CDR1 and CDR2 sequences are WSHSY and SAAADI.

This chain connects TRBV19 to TRBJ1-1; D is undetermined. With 4 bases removed from V and 8 bases from J, the gap between germline ends came to 14 bases. This CDR3 contains 13 residues. CDR1 and CDR2 (germline): LNHDA, SQIVND (reference sequence). CDR3 nucleotides: TGTGCCAGTAGTAATTCGGGTTACCCCGAAGCTTTCTTT. As protein: CASSNSGYPEAFF.

This clone has only a few counts. The chain recombines TRBV21-1 with TRBJ2-2; whether TRBD2, the table's D call, matches the DNA was not checked. TRBV21-1 represents a pseudogene. The CDR3 loop spans 21 amino acids. The CDR3 region has the DNA TGTGCCAGCAGCACTTGGACTAGCGGGAAAACCCCCCCCCGGAACACCGGGGAGCTGTTTTTT. Translating gives CASSTWTSGKTPPRNTGELFF.